These T cell receptor beta chains were read from a single sample in a study of T cell repertoires in cytomegalovirus infection. TCRdb ran MiXCR on the reads and lists one entry per CDR3 protein. In the table there are roughly 310,000 distinct CDR3 sequences, under 20% of which are singletons. The source material was PBMCs. The receptors come from a human donor in good health (CMV status not recorded). Some clones in this sample may be carry-over from other donors' samples. CDR3s include the opening cysteine and the closing phenylalanine or tryptophan. The D gene is left open where the match is weak. The listing skips clone size in some rows; elsewhere it reads once, few, many or a size class.

TRBV29-1	.	.	TRBJ1-2	TGCAGCGTTGAAGATTTACGGGGAAGCTATGGCTACACCTTC	CSVEDLRGSYGYTF
TRBV28	.	.	TRBJ1-2	TGTGCCAGCAGTACCCGGGACGGCCCATATGGCTACACCTTC	CASSTRDGPYGYTF
TRBV10-3	few	.	TRBJ1-4	TGTGCCATCAGTCCGAGGGAGGGAACTAATGAAAAACTGTTTTTT	CAISPREGTNEKLFF
TRBV20-1	.	.	TRBJ2-5	TGCAGTGCTAGAGATCTGTCCCGGAACCAAGAGACCCAGTACTTC	CSARDLSRNQETQYF
TRBV28	few	.	TRBJ2-7	TGTGCCAGCAGTACCCCGCCCTACGAGCAGTACTTC	CASSTPPYEQYF
TRBV2	many	.	TRBJ2-3	TGTGCCAGCAGTGAAGCCCCCTATGAACCAGTCACAGATACGCAGTATTTT	CASSEAPYEPVTDTQYF
TRBV27	few	TRBD1	TRBJ2-1	TGTGCCAGCAGTCCCGGACAGGGGCGTACCTACAATGAGCAGTTCTTC	CASSPGQGRTYNEQFF
TRBV12-3/TRBV12-4	many	.	TRBJ1-1	TGTGCCAGCACTGATCTGGGGGCCGGCACTGAAGCTTTCTTT	CASTDLGAGTEAFF
TRBV20-1	.	TRBD1	TRBJ1-4	TGCAGTGCCCTACCTAACCAGGGGGCAAGGGAAAAACTGTTTTTT	CSALPNQGAREKLFF
TRBV12-3/TRBV12-4	many	.	TRBJ1-2	TGTGCCAGCAGCCCGGGGGGCGGGTATGGCTACACCTTC	CASSPGGGYGYTF
TRBV7-6	many	.	TRBJ2-3	TGTGCCAGCAGCTCTAGCACAGATACGCAGTATTTT	CASSSSTDTQYF
TRBV5-4	many	TRBD2	TRBJ2-3	TGTGCCAGCAGCCGGACTAGCGGGGCCACAGATACGCAGTATTTT	CASSRTSGATDTQYF
TRBV25-1	.	.	TRBJ2-5	TGTGCCAGCAGTCCTCCGGCAGGCTACCAAGAGACCCAGTACTTC	CASSPPAGYQETQYF
TRBV18	.	.	TRBJ2-5	TGTGCCAGCTCACACTCGACAGGTTTGGAGACCCAGTACTTC	CASSHSTGLETQYF
TRBV20-1	.	.	TRBJ2-6	TGCAGTGCTATGGGGCAGGATAGCTCTGGGGCCAACGTCCTGACTTTC	CSAMGQDSSGANVLTF
TRBV7-2	many	.	TRBJ2-2	TGTGCCAGCAGCTTAGTGGCGGGGGCCGGGACCGGGGAGCTGTTTTTT	CASSLVAGAGTGELFF
TRBV7-9	once	.	TRBJ1-1	TGTGCCAGCAGCCCAGACGGGGGGACCGGTCTGTTGTTTGGTGAAGCTTTCTTT	CASSPDGGTGLLFGEAFF
TRBV6-8	.	.	TRBJ2-7	TGTGCCAGCAGTTCTCAGATTAGCTCCTACGAGCAGTACTTC	CASSSQISSYEQYF
TRBV7-8	many	.	TRBJ1-1	TGTGCCAGCAGCTTAGATGGGGGAGGCACTGAAGCTTTCTTT	CASSLDGGGTEAFF
TRBV20-1	few	TRBD1	TRBJ2-7	TGCAGTGCTGCCTTGTCCCGGGACAGTTCCTACGAGCAGTACTTC	CSAALSRDSSYEQYF
TRBV12-3/TRBV12-4	.	.	TRBJ1-6	TGTGCCAGCAGTCCGAGACAGGCCAATAATTCACCCCTCCACTTT	CASSPRQANNSPLHF
TRBV27	few	TRBD2	TRBJ2-3	TGTGCCAGCAGTTCTAGCGGGTTCCCGACAGATACGCAGTATTTT	CASSSSGFPTDTQYF
TRBV6-5	.	.	TRBJ1-2	TGTGCCAGCAGTTACCTAGGGAATGGCTACACCTTC	CASSYLGNGYTF
TRBV29-1	.	.	TRBJ1-1	TGCAGCGTTGAAGAAGTGGGGGGCTCGGCAGGCGATGAAGCTTTCTTT	CSVEEVGGSAGDEAFF